This T cell receptor (beta chain) was documented in a study of blood T cell repertoires in COVID-19. The V and J ends lost 11 bases and 3 bases respectively, with 16 bases between them. The CDR3 is 14 amino acids. CDR1 is ENHRY and CDR2 is SYGVKD in the germline V gene. TCRdb's copy holds only in-frame clones and misses some; the assay was immunoSEQ multiplex PCR. The table has about 280,000 clones, about 86% seen once. This sequence was found in a woman in her seventies with COVID-19, enrolled during active disease. Sequenced: peripheral blood. The genes are TRBV10-3 and TRBJ2-2; tentatively, D is TRBD1 (6 bases). CDR3 sequence reads: CASVQGPDTGELFF. The DNA of the CDR3 is TGTGCCTCCGTACAGGGTCCCGACACCGGGGAGCTGTTTTTT.